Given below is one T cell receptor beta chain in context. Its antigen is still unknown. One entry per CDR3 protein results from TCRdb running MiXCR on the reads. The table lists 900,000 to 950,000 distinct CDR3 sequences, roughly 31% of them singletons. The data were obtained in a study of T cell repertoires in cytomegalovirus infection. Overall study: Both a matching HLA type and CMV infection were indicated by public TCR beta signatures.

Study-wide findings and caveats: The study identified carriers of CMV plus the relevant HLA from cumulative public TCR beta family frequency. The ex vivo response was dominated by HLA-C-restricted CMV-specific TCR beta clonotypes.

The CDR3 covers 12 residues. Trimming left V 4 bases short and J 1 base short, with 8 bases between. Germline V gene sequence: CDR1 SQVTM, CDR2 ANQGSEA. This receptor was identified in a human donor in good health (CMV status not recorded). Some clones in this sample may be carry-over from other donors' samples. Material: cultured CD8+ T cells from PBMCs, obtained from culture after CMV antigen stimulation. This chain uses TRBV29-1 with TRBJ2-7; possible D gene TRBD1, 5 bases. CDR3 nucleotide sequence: TGCAGCGTTGCCCAGGGATCCTACGAGCAGTACTTC. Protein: CSVAQGSYEQYF.